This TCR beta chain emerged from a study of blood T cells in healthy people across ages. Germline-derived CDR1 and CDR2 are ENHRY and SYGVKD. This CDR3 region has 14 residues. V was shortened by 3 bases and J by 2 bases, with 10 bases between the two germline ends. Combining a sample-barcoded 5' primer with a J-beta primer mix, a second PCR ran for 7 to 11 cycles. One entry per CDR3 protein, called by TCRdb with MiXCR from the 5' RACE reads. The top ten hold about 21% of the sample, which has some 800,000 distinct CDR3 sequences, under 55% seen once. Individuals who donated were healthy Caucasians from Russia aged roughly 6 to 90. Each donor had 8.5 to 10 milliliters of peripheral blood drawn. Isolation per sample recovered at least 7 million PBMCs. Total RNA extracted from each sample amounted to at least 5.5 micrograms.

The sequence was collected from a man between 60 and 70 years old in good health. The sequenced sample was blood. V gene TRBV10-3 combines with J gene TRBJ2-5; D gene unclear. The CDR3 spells CAISDIGKQETQYF. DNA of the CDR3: TGTGCCATCAGTGATATAGGCAAGCAAGAGACCCAGTACTTC.